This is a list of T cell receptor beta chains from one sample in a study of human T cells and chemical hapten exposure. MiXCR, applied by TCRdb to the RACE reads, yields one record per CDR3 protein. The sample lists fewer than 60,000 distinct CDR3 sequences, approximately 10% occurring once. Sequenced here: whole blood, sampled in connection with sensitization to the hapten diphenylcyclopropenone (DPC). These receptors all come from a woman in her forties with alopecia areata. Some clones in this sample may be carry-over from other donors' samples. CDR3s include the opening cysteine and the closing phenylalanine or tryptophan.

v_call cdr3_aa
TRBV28 CASLKGGRGTDTQYF
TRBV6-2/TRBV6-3 CASSPTGNPYNEQFF
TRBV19 CASSNRGSVTEAFF
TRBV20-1 CSAPEAEQFF
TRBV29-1 CSATPGRNEQYF
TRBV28 CASSLAWSNQPQHF
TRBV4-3 CASSQGQARTEAFF
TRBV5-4 CASSPTGVVGYTF
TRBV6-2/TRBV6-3 CASRAFGLAGRYEQYF
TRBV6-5 CASSLGPRGLSMETQYF
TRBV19 CASRSRYQETQYF
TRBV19 CASTPRSGSSYEQYF
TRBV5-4 CASSSGTGSQYGYTF
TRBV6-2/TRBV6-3 CASSRTETNTEAFF
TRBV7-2 CASSPSMSGELFF
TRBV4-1 CASSQVRGSSNQPQHF
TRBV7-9 CASSSGVTGELFF
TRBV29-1 CSVEGTSKTGELFF
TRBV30 CAWTSGSIPHF
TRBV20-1 CSAPHTSGANVLTF
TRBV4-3 CASSQERGTGGNTDTQYF
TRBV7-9 CASSREGQNSPLHF
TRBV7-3 CASSLEPGLMNTEAFF
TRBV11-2 CASSSRPGLAGVGEQYF
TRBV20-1 CSVKQGAGLNTIYF
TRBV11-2 CASSLRKATDTQYF
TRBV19 CASSIGRIGEGETQYF
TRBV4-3 CASSQDMVGVGTDTQYF
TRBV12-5 CASQGGTDTQYF
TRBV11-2 CASSSGTGRAGELFF
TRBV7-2 CASSLVRGQANSPLHF
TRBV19 CATWDSFYGYTF
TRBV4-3 CASSQDWGAGWVF
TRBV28 CASSTLVYEQYF
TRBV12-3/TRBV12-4 CASSLGGSTGELFF
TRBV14 CASSQGGRGHYEQYF
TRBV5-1 CASSLGGYGYTF
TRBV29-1 CSVGTGVYEQYF
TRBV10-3 CAISEVGTGDGTEAFF
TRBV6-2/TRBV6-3 CASSYGRQTQAYEQYF